Listed below are T cell receptor beta chains from one sample, sequenced in a study of long-term antiretroviral therapy in people with HIV. The method was immunoSEQ multiplex PCR; TCRdb's version includes in-frame clones alone and lacks a portion of them. Altogether around 20,000 clones are present, approximately 92% being singletons, with the ten largest covering about 9.1%. Specimen: unsorted PBMCs, collected 4.2 years after starting antiretroviral therapy. These receptors were taken from a man between 45 and 60 years old with HIV. Each CDR3 is given with its conserved first and last residue. D genes are given only for firm matches. Clone size is stated in some rows and not others, as once, few, many or a class when expanded.

cdr3_nt cdr3_aa d_call v_call clone_size j_call
TGCGCCAGCAGCTCACTCTTAGCGGGGGGCTCGGGGAATGAGCAGTTCTTC CASSSLLAGGSGNEQFF TRBD2 TRBV5-1 - TRBJ2-1
TGCGCCAGCAGCTTGTTTCAAGGGAACACTGAAGCTTTCTTT CASSLFQGNTEAFF - TRBV5-1 few TRBJ1-1
TGTGCCAGCAGCACCCGACTAGAGGATACGCAGTATTTT CASSTRLEDTQYF - TRBV5-4 - TRBJ2-3
TGTGCCACCAAACTGGTACAGGGGGCCGGGGAGCTGTTTTTT CATKLVQGAGELFF TRBD1 TRBV19 - TRBJ2-2
TGTGCCAGCAGCTTGTCCCACAGGGTCGGCGAGCAGTACTTC CASSLSHRVGEQYF - TRBV5-5 - TRBJ2-7
TGCAGCGTTGAAAGACCTGGTAGGACCGGGGAGCTGTTTTTT CSVERPGRTGELFF - TRBV29-1 - TRBJ2-2
TGTGCCAGCAGCTTAGGTCCCCTTAACTATGGCTACACCTTC CASSLGPLNYGYTF - TRBV11-2 - TRBJ1-2
TGCAGCGTTTGGGGGGGCGGGATGGATACGCAGTATTTT CSVWGGGMDTQYF - TRBV29-1 - TRBJ2-3
TGTGCCAGCACCCCAGGGCAGGGGGGTAATTCACCCCTCCACTTT CASTPGQGGNSPLHF TRBD1 TRBV2 once TRBJ1-6
TGTGCCAGCAGAGACGGCAGGTTATTTGAAGCTTTCTTT CASRDGRLFEAFF - TRBV6-5 - TRBJ1-1
TGTGCCAGCAAAGGGACGGATAATTCACCCCTCCACTTT CASKGTDNSPLHF - TRBV2 - TRBJ1-6
TGTGCCATCAGTGAGTCGAGTAGCTACGAGCAGTACTTC CAISESSSYEQYF - TRBV10-3 - TRBJ2-7
TGTGCCAGCAGCTCGGGGACAGGCCTGACAGATACGCAGTATTTT CASSSGTGLTDTQYF TRBD1 TRBV11-2 - TRBJ2-3
TGTGCCTGGAGCTCAACCCGGGGCGGTGGAAACACCATATATTTT CAWSSTRGGGNTIYF - TRBV30 - TRBJ1-3
TGTGCCAGCAGTCCTGATAGGACCCACTATGGCTACACCTTC CASSPDRTHYGYTF - TRBV27 once TRBJ1-2
TGCGCCAGTACACCTGACACGAACACAGATACGCAGTATTTT CASTPDTNTDTQYF - TRBV10-2 few TRBJ2-3
TGTGCCAGCGGGGGTAGCTCCTACAATGAGCAGTTCTTC CASGGSSYNEQFF - TRBV9 - TRBJ2-1
TGTGCCAGCTCACCAGGGCGGCTAGACTATGGCTACACCTTC CASSPGRLDYGYTF - TRBV18 - TRBJ1-2
TGTGCCAGCAGCTTAGTCCAGACCAGGGGGTCCTACGAGCAGTACTTC CASSLVQTRGSYEQYF TRBD1 TRBV11-2 - TRBJ2-7
TGTGCCAGCGGTTTGGGACACTCTATCTCTGGAAACACCATATATTTT CASGLGHSISGNTIYF - TRBV6-5 - TRBJ1-3
TGTGCCAGCAGCTTCGAGGACAACTACAATGAGCAGTTCTTC CASSFEDNYNEQFF - TRBV7-2 - TRBJ2-1
TGTGCCAGCAGTGCCCAGGGAGCCACTAATGAAAAACTGTTTTTT CASSAQGATNEKLFF - TRBV25-1 - TRBJ1-4
TGTGCCAGCAGTGTTGGGGCCCCCGGGACAGGGAGGGAGAACTCCTACGAGCAGTACTTC CASSVGAPGTGRENSYEQYF TRBD1 TRBV2 - TRBJ2-7
TGTGCCAGCAGTGACTCTAGCGGGGGGGCTTCTGCCGAGCAGTACTTC CASSDSSGGASAEQYF TRBD2 TRBV6-6 - TRBJ2-7
TGCGCCAGCAGCACCCGGACACCCAGCACAGATACGCAGTATTTT CASSTRTPSTDTQYF - TRBV5-1 - TRBJ2-3
TGTGCCAGCAGTCGAAATCCAGATACGCAGTATTTT CASSRNPDTQYF - TRBV27 - TRBJ2-3